The entry below describes one TCR beta chain. The target antigen is unknown. Additional DNA sequences in this sample encode the identical CDR3. CDR1 and CDR2 (germline): LGHNA, YNFKEQ. Trimming left V 0 bases short and J 4 bases short, with 7 bases between. The CDR3 totals 13 residues. TCRdb keeps only in-frame clones here, not all; method: immunoSEQ multiplex PCR. The sample records about 35,000 clones, 76% being singletons. All the patients suffered relapse after autologous stem cell transplantation, and brentuximab vedotin exposure differed. The sample is drawn from a study of PD-1 blockade in classical Hodgkin lymphoma. Points from the study as a whole: As was reported, newly diagnosed patients showed lower baseline TCR diversity than healthy donors did. Complete responders had baseline diversity similar to newly diagnosed patients.

The J gene is TRBJ2-7, the V gene TRBV4-2; D might be TRBD1 (5 bases). The sequence came from a human donor with classical Hodgkin lymphoma. Source: peripheral blood mononuclear cells (PBMCs), taken before the second cycle of nivolumab. CDR3 amino acids: CASSQDRGYEQYF. DNA of the CDR3: TGTGCCAGCAGCCAAGATAGGGGTTACGAGCAGTACTTC.